One TCR beta chain is described in this entry. Its antigen is not yet known. No much larger clone is present one base from it, and per-base qualities are unavailable. At the junction V is shortened by 7 bases and J by 2 bases; bases outside the gene matches: 5. CDR3 length: 14 amino acids, cysteine to phenylalanine. The DNA shown is the 42-base CDR3, in frame from base 1. According to the germline V gene (reference sequence), CDR1 reads SGHKS and CDR2 reads YYEKEE. This entry belongs to a study of shared clonotypes between healthy human individuals (dated by TCRdb to about 2020). Concerning the study at large: A few men and a couple of women, aged 18 to 49 years, made up the cohort. For each donor, CD4 naive and CD4 memory were each run on three plates, CD8 naive on two plates, and CD8 memory on one plate. Blood TCR repertoires of roughly five healthy adults were deeply sequenced to estimate repertoire size and the extent of clonotype sharing between individuals. To increase sequencing depth and limit assay-specific biases, different laboratories used diverse techniques to prepare libraries and sequence TCR repertoires. Between about 0.94 and 8.9 billion PBMCs per donor were obtained by leukapheresis.

CD8 naive samples consisted of CD45RO-negative cells that were positively selected for CCR7, yielding a CD45RA+CCR7+ population without TemRA cells. The donors were healthy, HIV-negative adults with no recently reported acute infections or vaccinations. Only Caucasian adults living in Nashville, Tennessee, USA were represented among the donors. Blood was collected by leukapheresis, and PBMCs were isolated by Ficoll-Histopaque density gradient centrifugation and then cryopreserved in liquid nitrogen vapor phase. Analytical flow cytometry was used to check the purity and quantity of every magnetically sorted T cell population. Genomic DNA was isolated from every sorted fraction and measured by UV absorbance on a Nanodrop 2000c. Overall study outcomes, separate from this receptor: Even with the large sequencing depth, rarefaction of the sorted-subset datasets indicated that sequencing was incomplete. About 5% of naive CD4, 3.5% of naive CD8, about 2.1% of memory CD4, and approximately 0.39% of memory CD8 clonotypes were shared across a few donors. Sampling was restricted to blood, and TCR repertoires in tissues likely differ from the TCR repertoires found in blood. Because the study included a small number of donors, the genetic and exposure-history diversity represented was limited. Compared with non-shared clonotypes, clonotypes shared by all four sorted-subset donors had higher generation probabilities. Based on pairwise subsampling, the degree of clonotype sharing among donors was expected to be affected by sequencing depth. Estimated clonotype richness was generally larger for naive than for memory subsets.

Using the deep immunoSEQ assay, TCR CDR3 regions were amplified from genomic DNA by multiplex PCR. For each cell subset, the extracted genomic DNA was distributed evenly across all wells of several immunoSEQ 96-well plates, and each plate served as one replicate. For sorted subsets, around 200 ng genomic DNA, equal to tens of thousands of T cell genomes, was loaded into each replicate PCR. The purified libraries were quantified using a Qubit 3.0 fluorometer, sized with a Bioanalyzer 2100, and then quantified again using the KAPA Library Quantification kit. Each immunoSEQ 96-well plate was sequenced on its own single-read 150-cycle Illumina NextSeq 550 flow cell. Concerning the study's data processing: Because only junctional sequences without quality scores were contained in the immunoSEQ output, filtering matching that applied to full-length reads could not be performed. To assign V/J genes and CDR3, sequences were annotated using PyIR, a Python wrapper for IgBLAST v1.9, with IMGT germline references. Any read was removed if the V/J assignment was weak (E-value above 1e-6), the CDR3 was missing, or the read contained stop codons, out-of-frame junctions, or ambiguous translated residues. V3J clonotypes were defined as sequences sharing an identical inferred V gene, J gene, and CDR3 amino acid sequence. Percentage overlap between repertoires was computed as shared unique clonotypes divided by the size of the smaller repertoire. Richness of each repertoire was evaluated using RTK rarefaction, the Chao1 estimator, and Recon v2.1 estimates of unobserved clonotypes. OLGA was used to compute generation probabilities for all TCRbeta clonotypes that the gDNA method yielded from a few donors. Not all clones reach the TCRdb copy of this immuneACCESS table, which keeps in-frame sequences only. Checked studies attribute under half of the gap to unresolved V genes and leave the rest unexplained. V and J calls and clone size are given by that table; D and trimming were obtained from the DNA. The sample has fewer than 850,000 clones on record, 90% to 98% of them singletons. The ten largest account for under 0.25% of the sample.

The sequence was collected from a man aged 30 to 45 in good health. This sequence uses TRBV5-5 and TRBJ2-3; 9 of the junction bases match TRBD1. The sequencing input was naive CD8+ T cells sorted from blood. According to the study, the label for this sample's cell subset or site signals: CD45RA+CCR7+. The base sequence is TGTGCCAGCGGGACAGGGTTTGACACAGATACGCAGTATTTT. The translation is CASGTGFDTDTQYF.